This TCR beta chain was observed in a study of blood T cell repertoires in COVID-19. Study summary: Sample material is recorded as cDNA or gDNA derived from T cells, B-cell-depleted T cells, or PBMCs.

Assay: immunoSEQ multiplex PCR; the TCRdb copy retains only in-frame clones and omits some. This sample has 130,000 to 150,000 clones, with around 81% found just once. The sequencing sample was made of peripheral blood. The clonotype was recovered from a human donor in a cohort sampled during active COVID-19.

This CDR3 reads CASSRRVEAATSTDTQYF. CDR3 DNA: TGCGCCAGCAGCAGGCGTGTGGAGGCGGCTACTAGCACAGATACGCAGTATTTT. The V call is TRBV5-1, the J call TRBJ2-3, with D tentatively TRBD2 (5 bases). The CDR3 covers 18 residues. V lost 4 bases and J lost 0, with 21 bases in between. Germline loops: CDR1 SGHRS, CDR2 YFSETQ. Looking up the rest from reference TRBV5-1 and TRBJ2-3 gives the full variable domain: KAGVTQTPRYLIKTRGQQVTLSCSPISGHRSVSWYQQTPGQGLQFLFEYFSETQRNKGNFPGRFSGRQFSNSRSEMNVSTLELGDSALYLCASSRRVEAATSTDTQYFGPGTRLTVL.